This section outlines one T cell receptor (beta chain) sequence together with its context. Some clones are missing from TCRdb's copy, which holds only in-frame ones; the method was immunoSEQ multiplex PCR. The table lists about 680,000 clones, roughly nine tenths of them singletons. These data originate in a study of Ad26.COV2.S vaccination and SARS-CoV-2 variants. V dropped 4 bases and J dropped 7; count of bases not matched to a gene: 9. The CDR3 is 15 residues long. CDR1 is SNHLY and CDR2 is FYNNEI in the germline V gene. Sample treatment: 19 received Ad26.COV2.S at low or high dose, single or two shots; roughly 5 received placebo; per-sample allocation not given. Sampling happened 63 days after the first vaccine or placebo injection.

The chain links TRBV2 to TRBJ2-1, with TRBD2 identical over 8 bases. The sample was peripheral blood, taken in a trial of Ad26.COV2.S vaccine versus placebo. This sequence was found in a person between 18 and 65 years old who received the Ad26.COV2.S COVID-19 vaccine or a placebo. CDR3 protein: CASSGLSGIGNEQFF. In DNA form, the CDR3 reads TGTGCCAGCAGTGGACTTAGCGGGATAGGGAATGAGCAGTTCTTC.